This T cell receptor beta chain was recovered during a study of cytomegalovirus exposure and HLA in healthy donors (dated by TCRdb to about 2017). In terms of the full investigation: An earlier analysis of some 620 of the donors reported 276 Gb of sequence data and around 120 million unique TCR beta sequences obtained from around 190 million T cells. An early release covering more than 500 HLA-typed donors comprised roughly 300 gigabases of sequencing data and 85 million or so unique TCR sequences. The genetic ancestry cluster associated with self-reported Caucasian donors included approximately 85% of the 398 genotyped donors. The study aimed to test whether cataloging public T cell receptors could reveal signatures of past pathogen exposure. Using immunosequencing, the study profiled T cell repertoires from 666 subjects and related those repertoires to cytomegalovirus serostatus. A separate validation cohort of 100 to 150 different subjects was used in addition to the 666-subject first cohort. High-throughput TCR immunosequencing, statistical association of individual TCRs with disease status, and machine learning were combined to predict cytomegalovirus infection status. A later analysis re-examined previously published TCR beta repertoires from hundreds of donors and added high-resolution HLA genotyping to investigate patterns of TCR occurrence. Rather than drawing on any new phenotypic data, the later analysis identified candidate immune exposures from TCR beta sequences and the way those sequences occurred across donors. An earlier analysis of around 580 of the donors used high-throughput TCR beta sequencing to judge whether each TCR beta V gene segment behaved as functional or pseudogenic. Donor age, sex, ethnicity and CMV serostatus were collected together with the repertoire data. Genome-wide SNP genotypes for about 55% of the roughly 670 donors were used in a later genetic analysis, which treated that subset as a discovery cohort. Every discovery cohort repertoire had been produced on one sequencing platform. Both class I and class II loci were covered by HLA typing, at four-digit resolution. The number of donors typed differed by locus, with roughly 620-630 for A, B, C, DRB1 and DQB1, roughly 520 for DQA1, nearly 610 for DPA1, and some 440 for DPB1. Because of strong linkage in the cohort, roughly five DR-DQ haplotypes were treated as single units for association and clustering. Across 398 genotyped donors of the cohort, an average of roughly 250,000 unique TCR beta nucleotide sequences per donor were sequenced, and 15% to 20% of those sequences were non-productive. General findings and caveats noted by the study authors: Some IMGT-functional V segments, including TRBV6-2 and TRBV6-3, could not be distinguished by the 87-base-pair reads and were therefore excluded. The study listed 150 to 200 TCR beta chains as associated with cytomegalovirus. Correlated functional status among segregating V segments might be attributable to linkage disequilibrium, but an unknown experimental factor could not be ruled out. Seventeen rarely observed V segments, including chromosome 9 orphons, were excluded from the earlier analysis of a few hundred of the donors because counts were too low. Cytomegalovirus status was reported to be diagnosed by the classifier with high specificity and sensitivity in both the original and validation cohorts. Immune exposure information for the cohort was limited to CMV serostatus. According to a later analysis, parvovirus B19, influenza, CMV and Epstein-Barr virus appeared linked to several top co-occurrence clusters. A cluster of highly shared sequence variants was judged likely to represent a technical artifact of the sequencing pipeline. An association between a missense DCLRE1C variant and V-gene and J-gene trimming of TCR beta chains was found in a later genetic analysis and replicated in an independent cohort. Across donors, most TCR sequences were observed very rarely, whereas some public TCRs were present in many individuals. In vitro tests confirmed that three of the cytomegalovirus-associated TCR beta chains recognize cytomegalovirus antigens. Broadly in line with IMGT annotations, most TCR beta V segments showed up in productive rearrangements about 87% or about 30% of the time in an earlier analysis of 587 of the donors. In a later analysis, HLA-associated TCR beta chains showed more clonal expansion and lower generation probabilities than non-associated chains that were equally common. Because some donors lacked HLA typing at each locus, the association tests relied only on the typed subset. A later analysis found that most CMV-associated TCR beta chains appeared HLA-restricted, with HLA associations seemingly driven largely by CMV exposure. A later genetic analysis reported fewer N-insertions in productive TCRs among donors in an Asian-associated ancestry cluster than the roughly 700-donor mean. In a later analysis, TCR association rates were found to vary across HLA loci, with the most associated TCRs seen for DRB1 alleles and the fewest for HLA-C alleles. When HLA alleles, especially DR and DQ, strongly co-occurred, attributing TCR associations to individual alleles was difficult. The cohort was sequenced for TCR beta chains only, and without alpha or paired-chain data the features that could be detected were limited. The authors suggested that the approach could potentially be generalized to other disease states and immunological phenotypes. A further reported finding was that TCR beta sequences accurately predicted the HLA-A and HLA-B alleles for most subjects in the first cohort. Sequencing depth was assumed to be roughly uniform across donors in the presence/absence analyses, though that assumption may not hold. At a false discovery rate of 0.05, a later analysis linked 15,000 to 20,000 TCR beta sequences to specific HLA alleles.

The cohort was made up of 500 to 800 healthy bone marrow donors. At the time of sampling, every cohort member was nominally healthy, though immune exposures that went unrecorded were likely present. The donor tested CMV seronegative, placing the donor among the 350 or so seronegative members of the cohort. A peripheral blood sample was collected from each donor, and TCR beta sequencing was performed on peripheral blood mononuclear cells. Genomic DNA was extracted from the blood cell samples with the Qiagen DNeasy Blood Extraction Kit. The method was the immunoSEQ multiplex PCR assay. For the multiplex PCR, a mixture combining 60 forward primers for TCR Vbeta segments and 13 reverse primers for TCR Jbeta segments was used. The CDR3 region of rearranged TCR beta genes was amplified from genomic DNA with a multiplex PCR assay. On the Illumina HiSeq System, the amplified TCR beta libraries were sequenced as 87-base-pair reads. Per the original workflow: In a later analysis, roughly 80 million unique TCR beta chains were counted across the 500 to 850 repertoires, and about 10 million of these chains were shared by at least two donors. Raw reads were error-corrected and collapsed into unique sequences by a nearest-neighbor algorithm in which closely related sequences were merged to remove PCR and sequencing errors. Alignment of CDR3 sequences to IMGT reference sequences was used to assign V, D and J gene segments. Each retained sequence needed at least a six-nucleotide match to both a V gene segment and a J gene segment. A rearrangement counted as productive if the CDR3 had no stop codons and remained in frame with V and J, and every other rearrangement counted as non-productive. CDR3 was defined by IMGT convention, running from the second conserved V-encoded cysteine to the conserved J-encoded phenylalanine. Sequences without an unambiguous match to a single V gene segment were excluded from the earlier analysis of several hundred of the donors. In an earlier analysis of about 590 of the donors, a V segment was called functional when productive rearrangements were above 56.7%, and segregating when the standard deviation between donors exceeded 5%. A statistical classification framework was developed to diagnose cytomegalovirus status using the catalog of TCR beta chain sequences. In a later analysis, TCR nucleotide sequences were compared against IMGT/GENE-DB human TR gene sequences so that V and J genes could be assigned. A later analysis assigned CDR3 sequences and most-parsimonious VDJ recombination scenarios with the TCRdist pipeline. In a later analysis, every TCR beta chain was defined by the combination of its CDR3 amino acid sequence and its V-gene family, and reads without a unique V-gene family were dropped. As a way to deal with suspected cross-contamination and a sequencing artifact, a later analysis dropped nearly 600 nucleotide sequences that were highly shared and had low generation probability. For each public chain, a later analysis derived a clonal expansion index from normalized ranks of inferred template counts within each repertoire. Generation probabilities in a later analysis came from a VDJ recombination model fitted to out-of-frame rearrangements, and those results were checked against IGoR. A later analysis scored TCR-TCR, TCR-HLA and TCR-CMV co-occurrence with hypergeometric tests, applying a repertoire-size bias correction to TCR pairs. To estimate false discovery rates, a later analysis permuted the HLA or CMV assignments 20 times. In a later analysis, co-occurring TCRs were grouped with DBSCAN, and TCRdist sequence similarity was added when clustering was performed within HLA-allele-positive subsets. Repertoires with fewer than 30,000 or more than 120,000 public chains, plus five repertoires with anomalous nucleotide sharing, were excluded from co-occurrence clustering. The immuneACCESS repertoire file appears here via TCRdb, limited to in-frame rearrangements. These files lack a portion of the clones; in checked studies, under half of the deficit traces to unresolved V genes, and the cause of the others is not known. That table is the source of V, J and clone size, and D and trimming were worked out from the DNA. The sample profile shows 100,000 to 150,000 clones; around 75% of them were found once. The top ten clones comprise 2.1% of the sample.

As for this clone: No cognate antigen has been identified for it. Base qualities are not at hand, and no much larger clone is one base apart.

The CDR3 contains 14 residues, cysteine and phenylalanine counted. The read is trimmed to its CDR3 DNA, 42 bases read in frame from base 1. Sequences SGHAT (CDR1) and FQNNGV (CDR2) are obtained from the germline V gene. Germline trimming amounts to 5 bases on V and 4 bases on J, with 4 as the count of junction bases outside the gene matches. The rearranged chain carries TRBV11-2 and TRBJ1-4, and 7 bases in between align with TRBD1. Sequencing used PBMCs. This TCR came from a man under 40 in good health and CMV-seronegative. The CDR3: CASSRGTVNEKLFF. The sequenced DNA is TGTGCCAGCAGCCGCGGGACAGTTAATGAAAAACTGTTTTTT.